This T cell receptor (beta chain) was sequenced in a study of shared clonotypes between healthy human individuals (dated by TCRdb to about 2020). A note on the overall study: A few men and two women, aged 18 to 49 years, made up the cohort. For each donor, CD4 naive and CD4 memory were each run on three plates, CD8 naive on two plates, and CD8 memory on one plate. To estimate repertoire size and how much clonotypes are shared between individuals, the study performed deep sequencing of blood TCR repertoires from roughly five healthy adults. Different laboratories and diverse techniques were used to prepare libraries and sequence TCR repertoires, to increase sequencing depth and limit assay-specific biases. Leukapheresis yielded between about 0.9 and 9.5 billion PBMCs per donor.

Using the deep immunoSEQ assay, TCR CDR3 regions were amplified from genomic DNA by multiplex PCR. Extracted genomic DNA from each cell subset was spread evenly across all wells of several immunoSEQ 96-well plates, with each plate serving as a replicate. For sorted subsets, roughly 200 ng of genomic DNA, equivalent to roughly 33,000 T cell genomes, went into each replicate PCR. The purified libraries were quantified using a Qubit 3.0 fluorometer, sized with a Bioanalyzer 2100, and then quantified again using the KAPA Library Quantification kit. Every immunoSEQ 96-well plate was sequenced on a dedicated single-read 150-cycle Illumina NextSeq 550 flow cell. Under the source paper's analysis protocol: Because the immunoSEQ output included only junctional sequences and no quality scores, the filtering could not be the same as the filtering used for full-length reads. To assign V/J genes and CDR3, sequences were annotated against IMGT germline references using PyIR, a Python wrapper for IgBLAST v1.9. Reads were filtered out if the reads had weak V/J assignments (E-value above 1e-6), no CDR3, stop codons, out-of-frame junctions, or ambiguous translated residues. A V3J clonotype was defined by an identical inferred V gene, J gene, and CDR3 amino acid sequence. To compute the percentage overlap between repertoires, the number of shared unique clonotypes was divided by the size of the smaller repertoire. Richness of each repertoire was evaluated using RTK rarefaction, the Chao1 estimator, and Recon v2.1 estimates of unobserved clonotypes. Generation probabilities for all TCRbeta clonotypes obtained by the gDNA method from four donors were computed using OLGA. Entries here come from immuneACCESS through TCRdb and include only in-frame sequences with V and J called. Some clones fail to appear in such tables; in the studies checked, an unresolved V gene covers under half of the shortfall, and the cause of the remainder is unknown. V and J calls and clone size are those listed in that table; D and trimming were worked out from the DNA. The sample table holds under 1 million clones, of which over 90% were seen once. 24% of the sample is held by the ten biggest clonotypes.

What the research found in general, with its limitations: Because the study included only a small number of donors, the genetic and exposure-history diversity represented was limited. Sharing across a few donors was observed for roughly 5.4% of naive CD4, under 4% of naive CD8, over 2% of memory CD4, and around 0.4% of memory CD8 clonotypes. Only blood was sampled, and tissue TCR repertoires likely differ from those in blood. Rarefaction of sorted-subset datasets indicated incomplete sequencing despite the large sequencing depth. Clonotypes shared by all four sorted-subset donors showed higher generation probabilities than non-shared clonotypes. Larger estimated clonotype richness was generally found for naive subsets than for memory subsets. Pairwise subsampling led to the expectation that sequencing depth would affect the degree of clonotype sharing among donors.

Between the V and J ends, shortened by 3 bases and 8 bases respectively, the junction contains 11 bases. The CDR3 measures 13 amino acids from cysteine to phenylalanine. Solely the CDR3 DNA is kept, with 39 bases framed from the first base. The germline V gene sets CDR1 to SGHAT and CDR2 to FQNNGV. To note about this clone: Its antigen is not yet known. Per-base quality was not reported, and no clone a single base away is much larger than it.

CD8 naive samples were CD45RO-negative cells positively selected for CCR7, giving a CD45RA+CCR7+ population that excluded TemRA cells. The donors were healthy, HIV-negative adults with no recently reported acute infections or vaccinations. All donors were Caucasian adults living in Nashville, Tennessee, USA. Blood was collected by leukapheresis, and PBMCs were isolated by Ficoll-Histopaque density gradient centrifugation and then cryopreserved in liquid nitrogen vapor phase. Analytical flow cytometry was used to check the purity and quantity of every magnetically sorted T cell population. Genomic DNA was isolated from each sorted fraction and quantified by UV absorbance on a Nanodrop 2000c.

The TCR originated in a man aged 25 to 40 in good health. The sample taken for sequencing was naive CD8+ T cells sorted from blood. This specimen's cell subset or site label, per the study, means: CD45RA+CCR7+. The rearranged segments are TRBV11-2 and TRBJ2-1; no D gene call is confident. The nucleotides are TGTGCCAGCAGCTTCCGCCCGTCCGATGAGCAGTTCTTC. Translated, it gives CASSFRPSDEQFF. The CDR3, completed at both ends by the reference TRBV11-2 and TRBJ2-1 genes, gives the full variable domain EAGVAQSPRYKIIEKRQSVAFWCNPISGHATLYWYQQILGQGPKLLIQFQNNGVVDDSQLPKDRFSAERLKGVDSTLKIQPAKLEDSAVYLCASSFRPSDEQFFGPGTRLTVL.